Presented here are 9 T cell receptor beta chains from one specimen sequenced in a study of blood T cells in healthy people across ages (dated by TCRdb to about 2015). Library method: 5' RACE. Data came from an Illumina HiSeq 2500. The second PCR ran for roughly 6 to 11 cycles and used a J-beta primer mix along with a sample-barcoded 5' primer. The public reads were run again by TCRdb, first through fastp at Q25 and then through MiXCR, and only productive beta chains were kept. Here each entry gathers all rows of one CDR3 protein and keeps the most common genes and DNA. The sample records around 670,000 distinct CDR3 sequences, approximately 30% of which are singletons. The ten largest clones represent 15% to 18% of the sample. The sequencing input was blood. The receptors originated from a woman of 80 years or more in good health.

This clonotype showed up just a few times. A read error may explain this, as a much larger clone is one base away. The V call is TRBV6-5, the J call TRBJ1-4; no clear D. This CDR3 has 16 residues. Germline V gene sequence: CDR1 MNHEY, CDR2 SVGAGI. Trimming removed 3 bases from V and 4 bases from J, with 15 bases in between. Here the CDR3 reads CASSYSSRGYNEKLFF. DNA for the CDR3: TGTGCCAGCAGTTATTCGAGTCGGGGATATAATGAAAAACTGTTTTTT.

Concerning this clonotype itself: At one end, the junction sequence differs from germline, possibly due to a read error. This chain links TRBV6-2 or TRBV6-3 with TRBJ2-1; 8 positions agree with TRBD1. CDR3 length: 14 amino acids. Germline CDR1 MNHEY, CDR2 SVGEGT. The CDR3 loop reads CASSPGGIEKTQFF. The DNA of the CDR3 is TGTGCCAGCAGCCCAGGGGGCATCGAAAAGACCCAGTTTTTC.

This chain joins TRBV5-1 and TRBJ2-1; 10 nucleotides line up with TRBD2. There are 16 residues in the CDR3. Per germline, CDR1 SGHRS and CDR2 YFSETQ. J gave up 6 bases and V 4 bases, and 10 bases lay outside the gene matches. DNA of the CDR3: TGCGCCAGCAGCCCCTACAGCGGGAGGGCCGGCAATGAGCAGTTCTTC. It specifies CASSPYSGRAGNEQFF. The entire variable domain, with the rest obtained from reference TRBV5-1 and TRBJ2-1, is as follows: KAGVTQTPRYLIKTRGQQVTLSCSPISGHRSVSWYQQTPGQGLQFLFEYFSETQRNKGNFPGRFSGRQFSNSRSEMNVSTLELGDSALYLCASSPYSGRAGNEQFFGPGTRLTVL.

This clonotype was observed many times. The genes are TRBV20-1 and TRBJ2-1, with 7 positions matching TRBD2. Germline trimming cut 0 bases from V and 4 bases from J; bases unmatched to any gene: 12. The CDR3 extends over 17 amino acids. Germline V gives CDR1 DFQATT, CDR2 SNEGSKA (reference sequence). The CDR3 nucleotides read TGCAGTGCTAGAGATTTGGGCGGGGGTAGTCGTTACAATGAGCAGTTCTTC. It is translated as CSARDLGGGSRYNEQFF.

This clonotype has a handful of counts. Given a much more abundant clone one base away, this may be a read error. The chain recombines TRBV5-1 with TRBJ2-5, with D perhaps TRBD1 or TRBD2 (5 bases each). Looked up from germline, CDR1 is SGHRS and CDR2 is YFSETQ. With 5 bases removed from V and 11 bases from J, the gap between germline ends came to 22 bases. This CDR3 has 14 residues. The CDR3 DNA follows: TGCGCCAGCAGAGGACTTTTGGGGACCCAGGAGCAGTACTTC. This translates into CASRGLLGTQEQYF.

The table lists this clonotype with a count of one. Its ends do not fully match the called genes, so a read error is possible. This rearrangement joins TRBV4-1 to TRBJ2-2, with D maybe TRBD2 (6 bases). The CDR3 is 13 residues long. Germline V lookup: CDR1 MGHRA, CDR2 YSYEKL. This CDR3 is CAGSQRATGELFF. CDR3 DNA sequence: TGCGCCGGCAGCCAGCGGGCCACCGGGGAGCTGTTTTTT.

This clonotype was seen repeatedly, ten times or more. The CDR3 DNA sequence: TGCAGTGCCTCGGGACTAGCGGGGCCGCAAGAGACCCAGTACTTC. This translates into CSASGLAGPQETQYF. J is TRBJ2-5 and V is TRBV20-1, with 13 nucleotides matching TRBD2. CDR3 length equals 15 residues. V shed 6 bases and J 2 bases; nucleotides not matched to a gene: 6. Germline V gene lookup returns CDR1 DFQATT and CDR2 SNEGSKA (reference sequence).

In this sample, this clonotype turned up many times. V usage is TRBV20-1 and J usage is TRBJ2-1, with 11 bases lining up with TRBD2. CDR3 length: 17 amino acids. Germline-derived CDR1 and CDR2 are DFQATT and SNEGSKA (reference sequence). J was trimmed by 4 bases and V by 5 bases; bases with no gene match: 13. The CDR3 protein is CSAQGVTSGGQYNEQFF. CDR3 DNA: TGCAGTGCTCAGGGGGTTACTAGCGGGGGCCAATACAATGAGCAGTTCTTC.

The chain employs TRBV6-5 and TRBJ2-6; unclear D gene. The V end lost 3 bases, the J end lost 1 base, and 7 bases lay between the germline ends. The CDR3 extends over 15 amino acids. From germline, CDR1 is MNHEY and CDR2 SVGAGI. CDR3 region: CASSYTYSGANVLTF. CDR3 in DNA: TGTGCCAGCAGTTATACTTATTCTGGGGCCAACGTCCTGACTTTC.